Listed below are T cell receptor beta chains from one sample, sequenced in a study of Graves' ophthalmopathy and Graves' hyperthyroidism. One entry per CDR3 protein results from TCRdb running MiXCR on the multiplex PCR reads. The sample has around 600,000 distinct CDR3 sequences, roughly two fifths seen once. Material: peripheral blood. The receptor source for this set is an adult man with Graves' ophthalmopathy. Both conserved end residues are part of each CDR3. The order of the fields is CDR3 length, J gene, D gene, clone size, V gene, CDR3 protein, CDR3 DNA. The D gene is left open where the match is weak. Some rows mark clone size as missing; the rest say once, few, many or name a class of expanded clone.

len: 16
j_gene: TRBJ2-5
d_gene: TRBD2
abundance: few
v_gene: TRBV6-1
CDR3aa: CASSTSGGGPFETQYF
CDR3nt: TGTGCCAGCAGCACTTCGGGGGGGGGGCCATTTGAGACCCAGTACTTC

len: 15
j_gene: TRBJ1-6
d_gene: -
abundance: -
v_gene: TRBV9
CDR3aa: CASSVGQGLNSPLHF
CDR3nt: TGTGCCAGCAGCGTTGGTCAAGGTCTTAATTCACCCCTCCACTTT

len: 15
j_gene: TRBJ2-5
d_gene: TRBD1
abundance: -
v_gene: TRBV4-1
CDR3aa: CASSQAGTGGETQYF
CDR3nt: TGCGCCAGCAGCCAAGCCGGGACAGGGGGAGAGACCCAGTACTTC

len: 11
j_gene: TRBJ1-3
d_gene: -
abundance: -
v_gene: TRBV2
CDR3aa: CASRGRDTIYF
CDR3nt: TGTGCCAGCAGGGGGAGAGACACCATATATTTT

len: 15
j_gene: TRBJ2-2
d_gene: -
abundance: few
v_gene: TRBV7-2
CDR3aa: CASRPTGPNTGELFF
CDR3nt: TGTGCCAGCAGGCCCACCGGGCCGAACACCGGGGAGCTGTTTTTT

len: 14
j_gene: TRBJ1-1
d_gene: -
abundance: many
v_gene: TRBV5-1
CDR3aa: CASSLGHGWAEAFF
CDR3nt: TGCGCCAGCAGCTTGGGTCACGGGTGGGCTGAAGCTTTCTTT

len: 16
j_gene: TRBJ1-5
d_gene: -
abundance: many
v_gene: TRBV7-8
CDR3aa: CASSLGQGYSNQPQHF
CDR3nt: TGTGCCAGCAGCTTAGGCCAGGGTTATAGCAATCAGCCCCAGCATTTT

len: 13
j_gene: TRBJ1-1
d_gene: -
abundance: -
v_gene: TRBV10-3
CDR3aa: CAISSGAPTEAFF
CDR3nt: TGTGCCATCAGTTCAGGGGCGCCCACTGAAGCTTTCTTT

len: 14
j_gene: TRBJ2-3
d_gene: -
abundance: -
v_gene: TRBV2
CDR3aa: CASSTTGLHDTQYF
CDR3nt: TGTGCCAGCAGTACGACGGGACTCCACGATACGCAGTATTTT

len: 14
j_gene: TRBJ2-2
d_gene: -
abundance: -
v_gene: TRBV7-9
CDR3aa: CASSPGVFLGELFF
CDR3nt: TGTGCCAGCAGCCCAGGGGTATTCCTGGGCGAGCTGTTTTTT

len: 16
j_gene: TRBJ2-7
d_gene: -
abundance: -
v_gene: TRBV25-1
CDR3aa: CANRPAGHLTTYEQYF
CDR3nt: TGCGCCAACAGACCAGCAGGGCACCTAACAACCTACGAGCAGTACTTC

len: 14
j_gene: TRBJ2-7
d_gene: -
abundance: once
v_gene: TRBV5-1
CDR3aa: CASSRGDSDYEQYF
CDR3nt: TGCGCCAGCAGCAGGGGGGACAGCGACTACGAGCAGTACTTC

len: 16
j_gene: TRBJ2-1
d_gene: TRBD2
abundance: once
v_gene: TRBV14
CDR3aa: CASSQERLAGGFEQFF
CDR3nt: TGTGCCAGCAGCCAAGAACGACTAGCGGGAGGGTTTGAGCAGTTCTTC

len: 14
j_gene: TRBJ1-2
d_gene: -
abundance: -
v_gene: TRBV27
CDR3aa: CASRKDGLNYGYTF
CDR3nt: TGTGCCAGCAGGAAGGACGGTCTTAACTATGGCTACACCTTC

len: 13
j_gene: TRBJ1-1
d_gene: -
abundance: many
v_gene: TRBV20-1
CDR3aa: CSARGGKDTEAFF
CDR3nt: TGCAGTGCTAGAGGGGGCAAAGACACTGAAGCTTTCTTT

len: 14
j_gene: TRBJ1-5
d_gene: -
abundance: many
v_gene: TRBV2
CDR3aa: CASSEGLGNQPQHF
CDR3nt: TGTGCCAGCAGTGAAGGTCTGGGCAATCAGCCCCAGCATTTT

len: 13
j_gene: TRBJ1-2
d_gene: -
abundance: -
v_gene: TRBV28
CDR3aa: CASRWPFEDGYTF
CDR3nt: TGTGCCAGCAGGTGGCCTTTTGAAGATGGCTACACCTTC